This T cell receptor beta chain emerged from a study of blood T cell repertoires in COVID-19. About the study: The study drew acute and convalescent COVID-19 samples from the United States, Italy and Spain. From T cells, B-cell-depleted T cells, or PBMCs came the material, which was cDNA or gDNA.

From germline, CDR1 is KGHDR and CDR2 SFDVKD. After removal of 7 bases from V and 2 bases from J, the junction contained 4 bases not matched to a gene. The CDR3 spans 16 residues. Original processing methods: By means of reference gene primer amplification, nucleated cell counts were estimated. TCRdb keeps only in-frame clones here, not all; method: immunoSEQ multiplex PCR. V and J calls and clone size come straight from that table; D and trimming were deduced from the DNA. The sample holds roughly 88,000 clones, over 75% seen once. The receptor comes from a woman of 80 years or more with active or convalescent COVID-19. This sequence joins TRBV24-1 and TRBJ2-1, with 13 bases that match TRBD2. The source material was peripheral blood. CDR3: CATRAGTSGAYNEQFF. The CDR3 region has the DNA TGTGCCACCAGAGCCGGGACTAGCGGGGCCTACAATGAGCAGTTCTTC.